This paragraph reports one T cell receptor beta chain. From germline, CDR1 is MNHEY and CDR2 SVGAGI. Trimming shortened V by 2 bases and J by 3 bases, and 7 bases separated the two germline ends. CDR3 length equals 13 residues. This sample stems from a study of blood T cell repertoires in COVID-19. For the study at large: The origin of the acute and convalescent COVID-19 samples was the United States, Italy and Spain.

TCRdb's copy holds only in-frame clones and misses some; the assay was immunoSEQ multiplex PCR. In the table there are around 97,000 clones, nearly 90% of which are singletons. The chain couples TRBV6-5 to TRBJ1-1; D unclear. Sequencing was done on a sample of peripheral blood. This clonotype was obtained from a man aged 50 to 60 in a cohort sampled during active COVID-19. The CDR3 nucleotides read TGTGCCAGCAGTTACGCGGAGGACACTGAAGCTTTCTTT. Amino acids: CASSYAEDTEAFF.